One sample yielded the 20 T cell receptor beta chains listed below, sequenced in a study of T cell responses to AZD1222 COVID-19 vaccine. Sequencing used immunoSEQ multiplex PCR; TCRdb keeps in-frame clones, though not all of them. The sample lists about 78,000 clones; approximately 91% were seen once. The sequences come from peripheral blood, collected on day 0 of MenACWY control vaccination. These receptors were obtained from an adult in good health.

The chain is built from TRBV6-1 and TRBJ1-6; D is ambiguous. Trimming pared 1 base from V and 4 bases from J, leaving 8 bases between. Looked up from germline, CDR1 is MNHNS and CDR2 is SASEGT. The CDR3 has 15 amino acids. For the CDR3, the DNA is TGTGCCAGCAGTGAAGTCGGCGGGTATAATTCACCCCTCCACTTT. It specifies CASSEVGGYNSPLHF.

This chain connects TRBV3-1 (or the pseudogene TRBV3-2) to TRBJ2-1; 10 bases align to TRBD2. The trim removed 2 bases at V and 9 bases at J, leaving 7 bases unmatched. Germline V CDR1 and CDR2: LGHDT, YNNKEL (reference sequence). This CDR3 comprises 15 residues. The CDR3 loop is CASSQSGGAISEQFF. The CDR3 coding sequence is TGTGCCAGCAGCCAAAGCGGGGGGGCAATTAGTGAGCAGTTCTTC.

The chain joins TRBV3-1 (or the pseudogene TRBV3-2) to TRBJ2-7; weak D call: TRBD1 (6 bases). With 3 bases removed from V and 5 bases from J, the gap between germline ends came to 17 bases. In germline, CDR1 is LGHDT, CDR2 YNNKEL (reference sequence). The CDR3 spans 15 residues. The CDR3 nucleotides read TGTGCCAGCAGCCACGCCGGAACAGGGCAACACGAGCAGTACTTC. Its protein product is CASSHAGTGQHEQYF.

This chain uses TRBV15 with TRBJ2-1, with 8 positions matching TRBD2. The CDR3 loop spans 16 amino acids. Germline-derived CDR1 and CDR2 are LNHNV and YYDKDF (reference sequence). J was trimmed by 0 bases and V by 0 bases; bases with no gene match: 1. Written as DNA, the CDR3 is TGTGCCACCAGCAGAGATCGGGGGGGCTCCTACAATGAGCAGTTCTTC. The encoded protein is CATSRDRGGSYNEQFF.

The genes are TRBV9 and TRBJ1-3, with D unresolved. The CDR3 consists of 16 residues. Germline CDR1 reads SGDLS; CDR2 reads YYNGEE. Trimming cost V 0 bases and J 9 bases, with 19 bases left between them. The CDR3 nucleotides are TGTGCCAGCAGCGTAGGGCAGGCCCCCACATCGGGCACCATATATTTT. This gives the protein CASSVGQAPTSGTIYF.

The CDR3 DNA reads as TGTGCCAGCAAACGGGACAGGGTGAACACTGAAGCTTTCTTT. Its translation is CASKRDRVNTEAFF. The chain couples TRBV27 to TRBJ1-1; the match to TRBD1 covers 9 bases. This CDR3 contains 14 residues. Germline-derived CDR1 and CDR2 are MNHEY and SMNVEV (reference sequence). J gave up 0 bases and V 7 bases, and 3 bases lay outside the gene matches.

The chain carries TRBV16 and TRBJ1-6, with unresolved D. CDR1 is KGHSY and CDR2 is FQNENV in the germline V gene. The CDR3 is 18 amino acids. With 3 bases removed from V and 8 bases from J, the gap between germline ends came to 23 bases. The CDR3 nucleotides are TGTGCCAGCAGCCACCGACCCGAAGGGAGCCCTCGGGATTCACCCCTCCACTTT. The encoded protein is CASSHRPEGSPRDSPLHF.

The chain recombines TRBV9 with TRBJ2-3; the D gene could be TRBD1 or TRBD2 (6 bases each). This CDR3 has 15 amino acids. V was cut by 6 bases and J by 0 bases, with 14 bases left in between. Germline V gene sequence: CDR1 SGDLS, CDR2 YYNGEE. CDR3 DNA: TGTGCCAGCACTCGAGGGGGGATAAGCACAGATACGCAGTATTTT. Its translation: CASTRGGISTDTQYF.

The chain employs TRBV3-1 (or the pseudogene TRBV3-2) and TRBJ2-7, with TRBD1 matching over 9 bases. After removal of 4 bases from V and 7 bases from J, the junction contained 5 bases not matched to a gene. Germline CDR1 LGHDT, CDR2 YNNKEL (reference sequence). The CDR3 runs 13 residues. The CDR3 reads CASSPYRGQEQYF. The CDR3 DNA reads TGTGCCAGCAGCCCTTACAGGGGGCAAGAGCAGTACTTC.

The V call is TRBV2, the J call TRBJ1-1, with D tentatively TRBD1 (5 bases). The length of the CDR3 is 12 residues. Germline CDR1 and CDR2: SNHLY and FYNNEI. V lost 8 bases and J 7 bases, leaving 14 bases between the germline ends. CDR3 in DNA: TGTGCCAGCGGAGGGGAAAGGAATGAAGCTTTCTTT. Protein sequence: CASGGERNEAFF.

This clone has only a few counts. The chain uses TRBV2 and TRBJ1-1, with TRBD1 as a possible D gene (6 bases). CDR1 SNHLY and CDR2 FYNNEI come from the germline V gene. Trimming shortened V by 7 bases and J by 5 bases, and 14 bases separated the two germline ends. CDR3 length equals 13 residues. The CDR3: CASTSQGGTEAFF. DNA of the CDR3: TGTGCCAGCACCTCACAGGGTGGTACTGAAGCTTTCTTT.

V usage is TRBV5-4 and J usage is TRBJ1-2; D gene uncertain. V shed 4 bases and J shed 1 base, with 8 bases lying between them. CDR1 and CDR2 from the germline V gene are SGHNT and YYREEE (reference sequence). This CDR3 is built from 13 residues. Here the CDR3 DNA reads TGTGCCAGCAGCACGGGTATTAACTATGGCTACACCTTC. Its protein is CASSTGINYGYTF.

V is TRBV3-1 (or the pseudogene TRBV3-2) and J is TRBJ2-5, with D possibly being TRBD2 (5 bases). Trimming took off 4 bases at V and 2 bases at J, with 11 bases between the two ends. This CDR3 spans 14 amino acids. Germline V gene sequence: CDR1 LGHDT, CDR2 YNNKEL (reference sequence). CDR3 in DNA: TGTGCCAGCAGCCTGGGAGCTAAACAAGAGACCCAGTACTTC. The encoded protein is CASSLGAKQETQYF.

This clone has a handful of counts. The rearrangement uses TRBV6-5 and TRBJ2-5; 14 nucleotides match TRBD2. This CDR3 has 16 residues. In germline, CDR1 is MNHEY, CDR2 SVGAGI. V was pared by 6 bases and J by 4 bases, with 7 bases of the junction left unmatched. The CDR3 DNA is TGTGCCAGCAGCTACGACGGACTAGCGGGGGGAGAGACCCAGTACTTC. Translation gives CASSYDGLAGGETQYF.

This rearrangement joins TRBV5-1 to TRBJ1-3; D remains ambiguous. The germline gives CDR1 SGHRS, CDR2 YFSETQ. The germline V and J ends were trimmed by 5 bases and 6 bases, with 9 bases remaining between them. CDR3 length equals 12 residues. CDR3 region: CASRSLENTIYF. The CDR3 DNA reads TGCGCCAGCAGGTCCTTGGAAAACACCATATATTTT.

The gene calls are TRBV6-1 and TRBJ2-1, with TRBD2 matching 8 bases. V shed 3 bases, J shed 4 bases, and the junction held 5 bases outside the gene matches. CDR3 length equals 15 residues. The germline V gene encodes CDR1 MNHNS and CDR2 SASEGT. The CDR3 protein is CASSDGGAGYNEQFF. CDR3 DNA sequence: TGTGCCAGCAGTGACGGGGGGGCCGGATACAATGAGCAGTTCTTC.

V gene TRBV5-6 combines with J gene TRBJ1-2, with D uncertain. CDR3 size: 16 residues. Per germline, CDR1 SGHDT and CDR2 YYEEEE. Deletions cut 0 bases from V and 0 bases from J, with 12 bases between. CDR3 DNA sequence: TGTGCCAGCAGCTTGGAGAGTGGCGGGTCTAACTATGGCTACACCTTC. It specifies CASSLESGGSNYGYTF.

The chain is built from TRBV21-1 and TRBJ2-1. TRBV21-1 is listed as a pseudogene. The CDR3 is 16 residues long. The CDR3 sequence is CASSKATDLGYNEQFF. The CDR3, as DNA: TGTGCCAGCAGTAAAGCCACGGACCTAGGATACAATGAGCAGTTCTTC.

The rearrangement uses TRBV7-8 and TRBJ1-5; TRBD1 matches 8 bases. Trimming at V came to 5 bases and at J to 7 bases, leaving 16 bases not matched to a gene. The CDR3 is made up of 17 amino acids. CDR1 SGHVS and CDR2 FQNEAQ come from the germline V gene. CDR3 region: CASSPEWGRGRRQPQHF. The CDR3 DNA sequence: TGTGCCAGCAGCCCAGAGTGGGGCAGGGGGCGCCGGCAGCCCCAGCATTTT.

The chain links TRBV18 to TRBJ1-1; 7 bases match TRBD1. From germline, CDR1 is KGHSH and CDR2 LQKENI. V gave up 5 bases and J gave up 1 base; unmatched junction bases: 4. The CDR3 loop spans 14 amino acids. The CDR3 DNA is TGTGCCAGCTCAACACAGGGGAAGAACACTGAAGCTTTCTTT. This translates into CASSTQGKNTEAFF. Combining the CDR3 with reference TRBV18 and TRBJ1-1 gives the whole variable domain NAGVMQNPRHLVRRRGQEARLRCSPMKGHSHVYWYRQLPEEGLKFMVYLQKENIIDESGMPKERFSAEFPKEGPSILRIQQVVRGDSAAYFCASSTQGKNTEAFFGQGTRLTVV.